This TCR beta chain was captured by sequencing in a study of T cell clonotyping in hematopoietic cell transplantation. Study conclusions and caveats: At the given depth, recipient repertoires were over 95% de novo clonotypes.

CDR1 and CDR2 (germline): MNHNS, SASEGT. CDR3 length: 13 amino acids. Sequenced by immunoSEQ multiplex PCR; TCRdb stores in-frame clones only, minus some. The sample has approximately 15,000 clones, more than 70% seen once; the top ten hold around 4.3%. To note about this clone: The antigen is not known. Mismatch with germline at one junction end may stem from a read error.

The rearrangement uses TRBV6-1 and TRBJ2-7, with TRBD1 matching over 9 bases. This clonotype was obtained from a male patient between 60 and 69 years old who had an allogeneic stem cell transplant from a related donor, so the T cells may come from the graft donor. Some clones in this sample may be carry-over from other donors' samples. The sample in question was PBMCs, obtained 100 days after allogeneic stem cell transplant. DNA for the CDR3: TGTGCCAGCAGTGAAACACCGACAGGGGGTACGGACTTC. Translation gives CASSETPTGGTDF.